The 30 T cell receptor beta chains given below trace back to one sample, sequenced in a study of cytomegalovirus exposure and HLA in healthy donors. Use of 60 Vbeta and 13 Jbeta primers characterized the PCR. The protocol was immunoSEQ multiplex PCR, while the TCRdb copy is restricted to in-frame clones and leaves out a portion. The sample lists 170,000 or so clones; around four fifths were seen once. The specimen sequenced was PBMCs. These receptors all come from a woman aged 45-65 years in good health and CMV-seropositive.

On this clone itself: At one boundary the junction diverges from the germline segment, which might be a read error. The chain employs TRBV7-2 and TRBJ2-1, with D maybe TRBD2 (5 bases). The CDR3 runs 13 residues. Germline V gives CDR1 SGHTA, CDR2 FQGNSA. The CDR3 sequence: CASSLGREGGRVF. The CDR3 DNA sequence: TGTGCCAGCAGCTTAGGTCGTGAGGGTGGGCGAGTCTTC.

This sequence joins TRBV4-3 and TRBJ1-1; a weak D match, TRBD1 (5 bases). This CDR3 spans 14 amino acids. Between the trimmed V and J ends, which lost 3 bases and 0 bases, there was a span of 8 bases. Germline values: CDR1 LGHNA, CDR2 YSLEER. The CDR3: CASSQGGMNTEAFF. DNA for the CDR3: TGCGCCAGCAGCCAGGGGGGAATGAACACTGAAGCTTTCTTT.

The genes are TRBV2 and TRBJ1-5, with TRBD1 as a possible D gene (5 bases). V dropped 3 bases and J dropped 2 bases, with 11 bases sitting between them. CDR1 and CDR2 from the germline V gene are SNHLY and FYNNEI. CDR3 length: 15 amino acids. CDR3 in amino acids: CASSDGTGGNQPQHF. CDR3 bases: TGTGCCAGCAGTGATGGAACAGGCGGCAATCAGCCCCAGCATTTT.

The V call is TRBV5-4, the J call TRBJ2-7; 8 bases fit TRBD2. The CDR3 is made up of 17 amino acids. Germline V CDR1 and CDR2: SGHNT, YYREEE (reference sequence). V lost 1 base, J lost 4 bases, and 13 bases stayed unmatched. This CDR3 reads CASSLSIRTSSLYEQYF. The DNA of the CDR3 is TGTGCCAGCAGCTTGTCGATACGGACTAGCAGTTTATACGAGCAGTACTTC.

As DNA, the CDR3 is TGTGCCAGCAGTTTCCTGACTCCACCTAAGAGGACCGGGGAGCTGTTTTTT. Translation: CASSFLTPPKRTGELFF. This sequence joins TRBV27 and TRBJ2-2; D remains unclear. V was cut by 3 bases and J by 5 bases, with 19 bases left in between. The CDR3 totals 17 residues. The V gene's germline CDR1 is MNHEY and CDR2 SMNVEV (reference sequence).

The J gene is TRBJ2-7, the V gene TRBV5-1; 12 nucleotides match TRBD2. CDR1 is SGHRS, CDR2 YFSETQ, per germline. The trim removed 2 bases at V and 6 bases at J, leaving 3 bases unmatched. The CDR3 length is 14 residues. Here the CDR3 reads CASSFTSGRPEQYF. Here the CDR3 DNA reads TGCGCCAGCAGCTTCACTAGCGGGAGGCCCGAGCAGTACTTC.

The chain links TRBV28 to TRBJ1-2; D remains ambiguous. V lost 6 bases to trimming and J lost 0 bases, with 14 bases between them. Per germline, CDR1 MDHEN and CDR2 SYDVKM. There are 15 residues in the CDR3. As DNA, the CDR3 is TGTGCCAGCAGGCAGATGCCCCCTTCTAACTATGGCTACACCTTC. Its translation: CASRQMPPSNYGYTF.

The chain is built from TRBV5-1 and TRBJ2-5, with D maybe TRBD1 (6 bases). The germline V and J ends were trimmed by 5 bases and 3 bases, with 14 bases remaining between them. Germline V gene sequence: CDR1 SGHRS, CDR2 YFSETQ. This CDR3 region has 14 residues. The CDR3 sequence is CASSSGTTKETQYF. In DNA form, the CDR3 reads TGCGCCAGCAGTTCCGGGACAACGAAAGAGACCCAGTACTTC.

V gene TRBV28 combines with J gene TRBJ1-1, with D unclear. The ends were cut back, 6 bases at V and 2 bases at J, with 10 bases in the middle. Germline lookup yields CDR1 MDHEN and CDR2 SYDVKM. This CDR3 region has 13 residues. The CDR3 coding sequence is TGTGCCAGCAGGGCCCCCGTTAACACTGAAGCTTTCTTT. Translated: CASRAPVNTEAFF.

J is TRBJ1-5 and V is TRBV7-8; TRBD1 matches at 8 bases. With 7 bases clipped from V and 6 bases from J, the junction kept 8 bases outside the gene matches. CDR3 length: 14 amino acids. The germline CDR1 and CDR2 sequences are SGHVS and FQNEAQ. CDR3 DNA: TGTGCCAGCACCAAATGGACAGGGATTCAGCCCCAGCATTTT. This gives the protein CASTKWTGIQPQHF.

V is TRBV27 and J is TRBJ1-2; 11 positions agree with TRBD1. V lost 5 bases to trimming and J lost 8 bases; unmatched junction nucleotides: 16. The V gene's germline CDR1 is MNHEY and CDR2 SMNVEV (reference sequence). This CDR3 spans 17 amino acids. CDR3 protein: CASSPHRDRGSAEGYTF. CDR3 in DNA: TGTGCCAGCAGTCCCCACCGGGACAGGGGGTCCGCTGAGGGCTACACCTTC.

The chain recombines TRBV6-5 with TRBJ2-7, with 10 bases that match TRBD1. V trimming: 6 bases; J trimming: 3 bases; junction bases outside the gene matches: 5. Germline V CDR1 and CDR2: MNHEY, SVGAGI. The CDR3 is made up of 14 amino acids. Here the CDR3 DNA reads TGTGCCAGCAGCTTGGACAGGGGGATCTACGAGCAGTACTTC. This translates into CASSLDRGIYEQYF.

This clone was detected a few times. The chain combines TRBV19 with TRBJ1-5; 7 positions agree with TRBD1. Trimming took 6 bases from V and 4 from J; bases not matched to a gene: 9. Looked up from germline, CDR1 is LNHDA and CDR2 is SQIVND (reference sequence). The CDR3 extends over 15 amino acids. The CDR3 sequence is CASSPSTGWNQPQHF. The CDR3 nucleotides are TGTGCCAGTAGCCCCTCGACAGGGTGGAATCAGCCCCAGCATTTT.

In its sample, this clone was seen a few times. The rearrangement links TRBV27 to TRBJ2-7, with 7 positions matching TRBD1. The germline V gene encodes CDR1 MNHEY and CDR2 SMNVEV (reference sequence). The CDR3 runs to 15 residues. Trimming cost V 8 bases and J 5 bases; bases outside gene matches: 15. The CDR3 DNA is TGTGCCAGCTCCTTCGACAGGGCCACTTCAAACGAGCAGTACTTC. Translating gives CASSFDRATSNEQYF.

The rearrangement links TRBV5-1 to TRBJ1-2; no clear D gene. V was shortened by 1 base and J by 4 bases, with 11 bases between the two germline ends. The CDR3 totals 14 residues. Germline CDR1 reads SGHRS; CDR2 reads YFSETQ. The CDR3 bases are TGCGCCAGCAGCTTGTTACAAACAGCCTATGGCTACACCTTC. Encoded protein: CASSLLQTAYGYTF.

The chain is built from TRBV7-6 and TRBJ2-1, with 12 positions matching TRBD2. The CDR3 extends over 18 amino acids. Germline CDR1 and CDR2: SGHVS and FNYEAQ. V gave up 4 bases and J gave up 8 bases; unmatched junction bases: 15. CDR3 DNA sequence: TGTGCCAGCAGCTCCACACTAGCGGGGGGTTCTGATGGTGATGAGCAGTTCTTC. It translates to CASSSTLAGGSDGDEQFF.

A few counts support this clone. This chain uses TRBV18 with TRBJ1-1, with 10 bases matching TRBD1. Germline V CDR1 and CDR2: KGHSH, LQKENI. The CDR3 runs 14 residues. V lost 3 bases and J lost 5; bases outside the gene matches: 3. Here the CDR3 DNA reads TGTGCCAGCTCACCGGACAGGGGGTCAACTGAAGCTTTCTTT. This encodes CASSPDRGSTEAFF.

The chain joins TRBV7-2 to TRBJ1-2; possible D gene TRBD1, 5 bases. This CDR3 has 13 amino acids. V was cut by 4 bases and J by 12 bases, with 18 bases left in between. Germline V gives CDR1 SGHTA, CDR2 FQGNSA. The CDR3 loop is CASSYDLQGLDTF. CDR3 in DNA: TGTGCCAGCAGCTACGACTTGCAGGGTTTGGACACCTTC.

The rearrangement links TRBV18 to TRBJ2-1; 9 nucleotides align to TRBD1. The CDR3 extends over 13 amino acids. Germline V CDR1 and CDR2: KGHSH, LQKENI. J gave up 12 bases and V 3 bases, and 6 bases lay outside the gene matches. CDR3 nucleotides: TGTGCCAGCTCACCGGGACAGGGTGCCGCGCAGTTCTTC. As protein: CASSPGQGAAQFF.

The chain joins TRBV28 to TRBJ2-5, with 8 bases fitting TRBD2. With V trimmed by 7 bases and J by 4 bases, 8 bases remained unmatched. The CDR3 runs 14 residues. CDR1 is MDHEN, CDR2 SYDVKM, per germline. CDR3 in amino acids: CASTSGGSVETQYF. The CDR3 nucleotides read TGTGCCAGCACATCGGGGGGGTCGGTAGAGACCCAGTACTTC.

The rearrangement uses TRBV7-6 and TRBJ1-2; D unresolved. Trimming left V 2 bases short and J 2 bases short, with 12 bases between. CDR1 is SGHVS and CDR2 is FNYEAQ in the germline V gene. The CDR3 is made up of 15 amino acids. The CDR3 region has the DNA TGTGCCAGCAGCTTATCCAGCGGAAGGAACTATGGCTACACCTTC. Protein: CASSLSSGRNYGYTF.

This rearrangement joins TRBV28 to TRBJ1-5, with D possibly being TRBD1 (5 bases). The CDR3 consists of 15 residues. Germline V CDR1 and CDR2: MDHEN, SYDVKM. The ends were cut back, 2 bases at V and 8 bases at J, with 16 bases in the middle. The CDR3 DNA reads as TGTGCCAGCAGTTTAAGGGCTTTCCCGGGGGAGCCCCAGCATTTT. This encodes CASSLRAFPGEPQHF.

V and J are TRBV6-1 and TRBJ1-1, with D possibly matching TRBD1 (5 bases). The ends were cut back, 6 bases at V and 12 bases at J, with 14 bases in the middle. Germline V gene data show CDR1 as MNHNS and CDR2 as SASEGT. The CDR3 extends over 11 amino acids. The DNA of the CDR3 is TGTGCCAGCAGGACGACAGTTATTCCTTTCTTT. It is translated as CASRTTVIPFF.

This chain joins TRBV5-1 and TRBJ2-3, with a weak D call TRBD1 (6 bases). V was cut by 4 bases and J by 0 bases, with 15 bases left in between. This CDR3 has 16 residues. Germline assignment: CDR1 SGHRS and CDR2 YFSETQ. CDR3: CASSPVGGSSTDTQYF. The CDR3 DNA follows: TGCGCCAGCAGCCCGGTTGGGGGCTCTAGCACAGATACGCAGTATTTT.

The chain has TRBV7-9 and TRBJ2-5; 13 bases align to TRBD2. Unmatched junction bases numbered 10, after V lost 4 bases and J lost 5 bases. Germline V lookup: CDR1 SEHNR, CDR2 FQNEAQ (reference sequence). The CDR3 totals 17 residues. CDR3 loop: CASSSQPVLAGGETQYF. The CDR3 nucleotides read TGTGCCAGCAGCTCGCAACCTGTACTAGCGGGGGGGGAGACCCAGTACTTC.

The chain joins TRBV19 to TRBJ1-2; possible D gene TRBD1, 5 bases. Germline V lookup: CDR1 LNHDA, CDR2 SQIVND (reference sequence). The CDR3 is 15 residues long. Trimming stripped 6 bases from V and 2 bases from J, with 16 bases between. The CDR3 reads CASSPLSDSNYGYTF. The CDR3 DNA follows: TGTGCCAGTAGCCCCCTTTCTGACAGCAACTATGGCTACACCTTC.

The table lists this clone with a few counts. This chain links TRBV29-1 with TRBJ1-5; TRBD1 agrees at 7 bases. Per germline, CDR1 SQVTM and CDR2 ANQGSEA. The CDR3 has 13 amino acids. Trimming at V came to 6 bases and at J to 3 bases, leaving 5 bases not matched to a gene. The CDR3 DNA follows: TGCAGCGTACGGGACAGTAACAATCAGCCCCAGCATTTT. Amino acid sequence: CSVRDSNNQPQHF.

The gene calls are TRBV5-4 and TRBJ2-3, with TRBD1 as a possible D gene (6 bases). V was clipped by 2 bases and J by 0 bases, with 10 bases between them. From germline, CDR1 is SGHNT and CDR2 YYREEE (reference sequence). The CDR3 has 15 amino acids. The CDR3 nucleotides are TGTGCCAGCAGCTTTGGGACAAAAAGCACAGATACGCAGTATTTT. Translating gives CASSFGTKSTDTQYF.

The chain joins TRBV28 to TRBJ2-5; 12 nucleotides line up with TRBD2. Germline-derived CDR1 and CDR2 are MDHEN and SYDVKM. J lost 5 bases, V lost 1 base, and 5 bases had no gene match. The CDR3 length is 16 residues. Here the CDR3 reads CASSLLASGGAETQYF. The CDR3, as DNA: TGTGCCAGCAGTTTATTGGCTAGCGGGGGGGCCGAGACCCAGTACTTC.

The rearrangement uses TRBV19 and TRBJ2-5; possible D gene TRBD2, 5 bases. Germline CDR1 LNHDA, CDR2 SQIVND (reference sequence). Trimming pared 5 bases from V and 5 bases from J, leaving 15 bases between. The CDR3 extends over 14 amino acids. The CDR3 sequence: CASSSGWSSETQYF. CDR3 nucleotide sequence: TGTGCCAGTAGTTCGGGGTGGTCTTCGGAGACCCAGTACTTC.